The sequence of this T cell receptor beta chain was determined in a study of shared clonotypes between healthy human individuals. Study summary: Each donor contributed plates that comprised three CD4 naive, three CD4 memory, two CD8 naive and one CD8 memory. Regarding the study as a whole: Generally, estimated richness proved larger in naive subsets than it did in memory subsets.

A split of CD4+ cells into CD45RA+ naive and CD45RA-negative memory subsets was performed. Here immunoSEQ multiplex PCR was the method, and the copy in TCRdb shows in-frame clones only, minus some. The sample comprises some 350,000 clones, around 67% of which are singletons, and about a tenth rests with the top ten. The CDR3 contains 19 residues. The V and J ends lost 4 bases and 6 bases, in that order; junction bases with no gene match: 23. The germline gives CDR1 SGHRS, CDR2 YFSETQ. This clone was seen only a few times. Antigen specificity is unknown. The chain carries TRBV5-1 and TRBJ2-7; 9 nucleotides match TRBD1. Input material: memory CD4+ T cells sorted from blood. Subset specified: CD45RA-negative fraction. The receptor was derived from a man younger than 45 in good health. CDR3 residues: CASSARQGGRGRPGLEQYF. The CDR3 nucleotides are TGCGCCAGCAGCGCCCGACAGGGGGGACGGGGGAGGCCGGGGCTCGAGCAGTACTTC.